Included here is one T cell receptor (beta chain) sequence, with context. This clone was counted a single time. Its antigen is still unknown. No base-level quality is on record; no much larger clone is a single base apart. The data were obtained in a study of blood T cell repertoires in COVID-19 (dated by TCRdb to 2020 to 2022). Study-wide context: Samples from collaborators originated in the United States, Italy and Spain and spanned both the acute and convalescent phases of COVID-19. The samples were drawn from two sources: the first 160 participants of the ongoing ImmuneRACE study, and 1,000 to 1,500 subjects contributed by 6 global collaborators. Where available, HLA class I and class II types were taken from metadata supplied by the sample provider and were not determined by assay-based typing. The sample metadata nearly always contained a de-identified subject ID, COVID-19 status, age in years and sex. The dataset comprised deeply sampled blood TCRbeta repertoires from subjects exposed to, actively infected with, or recovered from COVID-19. The repertoires were released in a freely available public database intended as a resource for research on the immune response to SARS-CoV-2. The prospective study material was composed of cDNA or gDNA derived from T cells, B-cell-depleted T cells, or PBMCs.

General findings and caveats noted by the study authors: The quantity of clinical and demographic metadata differed by source and by participant and was supplied without curation.

In Seattle, one collaborating source enrolled patients while the infection was active and tracked those patients longitudinally over the course of disease. Each collaborating institution followed its own protocols to collect whole blood in K2EDTA tubes. Collaborator samples were shipped for TCRbeta analysis as frozen whole blood, isolated PBMCs, or DNA extracted from either sample type. TCRbeta CDR3 regions were amplified from genomic DNA using the immunoSEQ Assay, a bias-controlled multiplex PCR. As for the authors' bioinformatics: The number of nucleated cells in each sample was estimated by amplification of reference gene primers within the assay. To quantify the absolute abundance of each unique TCRbeta CDR3 rearrangement, sequence reads were collapsed and filtered. For each sample, productive Simpson clonality was calculated as the square root of Simpson's diversity index over productive rearrangements. Sourced from immuneACCESS, this table was stored by TCRdb with only in-frame sequences that have V and J called. A share of the clones is absent; for the studies checked, an unresolved V gene accounts for under half, and the remainder has no known explanation. V, J and clone size reflect that table, while D and trimming were determined from the DNA. The sample includes some 290,000 clones, with under 90% observed a single time. The ten largest clones add up to 11% of the sample.

The receptor was derived from a woman in her 30s with COVID-19, enrolled during active disease. The specimen was peripheral blood.

The CDR3 reads CASSLRAYLYTEAFF. The bases read TGTGCCAGCTCACTTCGAGCCTATTTATACACTGAAGCTTTCTTT. This chain is built from TRBV18 and TRBJ1-1, with the D gene not confidently named. The germline ends are 15 bases apart after V is trimmed by 4 bases and J by 3 bases. Reading from cysteine to phenylalanine, the CDR3 counts 15 amino acids. Only the CDR3 DNA stays, 45 bases, in frame from base 1. The germline V gene sets CDR1 to KGHSH and CDR2 to LQKENI. The CDR3 plus the reference TRBV18 and TRBJ1-1 genes for the other parts give the full variable domain: NAGVMQNPRHLVRRRGQEARLRCSPMKGHSHVYWYRQLPEEGLKFMVYLQKENIIDESGMPKERFSAEFPKEGPSILRIQQVVRGDSAAYFCASSLRAYLYTEAFFGQGTRLTVV.